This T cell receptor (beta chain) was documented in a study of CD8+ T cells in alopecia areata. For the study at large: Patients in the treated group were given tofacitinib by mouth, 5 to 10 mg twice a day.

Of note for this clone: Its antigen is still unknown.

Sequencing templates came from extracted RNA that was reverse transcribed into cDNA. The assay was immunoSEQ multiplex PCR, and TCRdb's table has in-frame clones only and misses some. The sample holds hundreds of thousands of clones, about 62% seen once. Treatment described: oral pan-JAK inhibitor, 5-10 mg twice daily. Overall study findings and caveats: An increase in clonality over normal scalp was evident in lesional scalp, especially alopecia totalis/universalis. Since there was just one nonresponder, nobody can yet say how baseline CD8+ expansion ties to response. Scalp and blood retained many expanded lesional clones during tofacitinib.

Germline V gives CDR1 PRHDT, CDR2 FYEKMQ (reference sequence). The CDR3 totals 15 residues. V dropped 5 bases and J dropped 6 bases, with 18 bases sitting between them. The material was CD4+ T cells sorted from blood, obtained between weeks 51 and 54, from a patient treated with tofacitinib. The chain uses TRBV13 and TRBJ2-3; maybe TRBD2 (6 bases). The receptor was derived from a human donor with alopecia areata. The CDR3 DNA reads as TGTGCCAGCAGCCCGGGGGACCTTCGGATGGATACGCAGTATTTT. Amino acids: CASSPGDLRMDTQYF.